This T cell receptor (beta chain) originates from a study of cytomegalovirus exposure and HLA in healthy donors (TCRdb year 2017). In terms of the full investigation: In an earlier analysis of roughly 500 of the donors, roughly 300 Gb of sequence data and 90 million to 120 million unique TCR beta sequences from about 190 million T cells were reported. Besides the first cohort of approximately 710 subjects, a separate validation cohort made up of 120 different subjects was used. Every repertoire in the discovery cohort had been generated on one and the same sequencing platform. A later genetic analysis took genome-wide SNP genotypes for about 55% of the roughly 700 donors and used that subset as a discovery cohort. A later analysis re-examined previously published TCR beta repertoires from about 700 donors and added high-resolution HLA genotyping to investigate patterns of TCR occurrence. The study aimed to test whether signatures of past pathogen exposure could be identified by cataloging public T cell receptors. The number of typed donors differed by locus: about 629-630 for A, B, C, DRB1 and DQB1; roughly 510 for DQA1; some 610 for DPA1; and some 470 for DPB1. In the later analysis, no new phenotypic data were used to find candidate immune exposures; instead, reliance was placed on TCR beta sequences and their occurrence across donors. To decide whether each TCR beta V gene segment behaved as functional or pseudogenic, an earlier analysis of fewer than 750 of the donors relied on high-throughput TCR beta sequencing. Among around 400 genotyped donors of the cohort, an average of approximately 230,000 unique TCR beta nucleotide sequences were sequenced per donor, roughly a sixth of them non-productive. The study combined high-throughput TCR immunosequencing, statistical association of individual TCRs with disease status, and machine learning to predict cytomegalovirus infection status. Among the roughly 430 genotyped donors, roughly 80% belonged to the genetic ancestry cluster associated with self-reported Caucasian donors. About five DR-DQ haplotypes were handled as single units for association and clustering because linkage in the cohort was strong. Both class I and class II loci were covered by HLA typing, at four-digit resolution. Donor age, sex, ethnicity and CMV serostatus were compiled alongside the repertoire data. The study used immunosequencing to profile the T cell repertoires of 600 to 850 subjects and linked those repertoires to cytomegalovirus serostatus. Roughly 300 gigabases of sequencing data and tens of millions of unique TCR sequences were included in an early release covering around 650 HLA-typed donors.

Concerning this clone: What antigen it recognizes has not been identified. One base away there is no much larger clone; base qualities are not given.

Study-wide conclusions, independent of this receptor: A later genetic analysis associated a missense DCLRE1C variant with V-gene and J-gene trimming of TCR beta chains, and an independent cohort replicated the association. It was suggested by the authors that the approach could potentially be generalized to other disease states and immunological phenotypes. In the study, around 160 TCR beta chains were listed as associated with cytomegalovirus. A group of highly shared sequence variants was considered likely to be a technical artifact of the sequencing pipeline. In this cohort, only TCR beta chains were sequenced, and detectable features were limited by the absence of alpha or paired-chain data. The classifier was reported to diagnose cytomegalovirus status with high specificity and sensitivity in both the original cohort and the validation cohort. In a later analysis, HLA-associated TCR beta chains were found to be more clonally expanded and to have lower generation probabilities than equally common non-associated chains. At a false discovery rate of 0.05, a later analysis linked 16,000 or so TCR beta sequences to specific HLA alleles. For the cohort, immune exposure information was limited to CMV serostatus. Because the 87-base-pair reads could not distinguish some IMGT-functional V segments, including TRBV6-2 and TRBV6-3, those segments were excluded. Because some donors lacked HLA typing at each locus, the association tests relied only on the typed subset. In vitro tests confirmed that three of the cytomegalovirus-associated TCR beta chains recognize cytomegalovirus antigens. When HLA alleles, especially DR and DQ, strongly co-occurred, TCR associations were difficult to assign to individual alleles. While some public TCRs were present in many individuals, most TCR sequences turned up only very rarely across donors. Because counts were too low, seventeen rarely observed V segments, including chromosome 9 orphons, were excluded from the earlier analysis of several hundred of the donors. In a later genetic analysis, fewer N-insertions in productive TCRs were reported among donors in an Asian-associated ancestry cluster than the approximately 710-donor mean. Several of the top co-occurrence clusters appeared to be linked to parvovirus B19, influenza, CMV and Epstein-Barr virus, according to a later analysis. Linkage disequilibrium might explain the correlated functional status among segregating V segments, but an unknown experimental factor could not be excluded. A further reported finding was that TCR beta sequences accurately predicted the HLA-A and HLA-B alleles for most subjects in the first cohort. In an earlier analysis of approximately 590 of the donors, most TCR beta V segments were observed in productive rearrangements about 87% or about 30% of the time, broadly matching IMGT annotations. In a later analysis, TCR association rates were found to vary across HLA loci, with the most associated TCRs seen for DRB1 alleles and the fewest for HLA-C alleles. Sequencing depth was assumed to be roughly uniform across donors in the presence/absence analyses, though that assumption may not hold. According to a later analysis, most CMV-associated TCR beta chains appeared to be HLA-restricted, and the HLA associations seemed to be driven largely by CMV exposure.

The cohort comprised some 680 healthy bone marrow donors. All cohort members were sampled while nominally healthy, although unrecorded immune exposures were likely present. CMV serostatus was positive for more than 250 and negative for about 50% of the roughly 700 cohort members, and was not recorded for this donor. A peripheral blood sample was collected from each donor, and TCR beta sequencing was performed on peripheral blood mononuclear cells. Genomic DNA extraction from the blood cell samples was performed with the Qiagen DNeasy Blood Extraction Kit. V ends up 6 bases short and J 0 bases short, with an unmatched junction base count of 5. The CDR3, cysteine through phenylalanine, is 15 amino acids long. Kept here is only the CDR3 DNA, which spans 45 bases and is read in frame from base 1. Reading the germline V gene (reference sequence) gives CDR1 MNHNY and CDR2 SVGAGI. Receptor amplification or capture employed the immunoSEQ multiplex PCR assay. The multiplex PCR relied on a mix of 60 forward primers for TCR Vbeta segments and 13 reverse primers for TCR Jbeta segments. The CDR3 region of rearranged TCR beta genes was amplified from genomic DNA with a multiplex PCR assay. On the Illumina HiSeq System, the amplified TCR beta libraries were sequenced as 87-base-pair reads. In the original analysis: A later analysis tallied 75 million to 95 million unique TCR beta chains across the 666 repertoires, and approximately 11 million of those chains were shared by two or more donors. A nearest-neighbor algorithm error-corrected the raw reads and collapsed the reads into unique sequences, merging closely related sequences to remove PCR and sequencing errors. To assign V, D and J gene segments, CDR3 sequences were aligned to IMGT reference sequences. Each retained sequence needed at least a six-nucleotide match to both a V gene segment and a J gene segment. A rearrangement counted as productive if the CDR3 had no stop codons and remained in frame with V and J, and every other rearrangement counted as non-productive. CDR3 was defined by IMGT convention, running from the second conserved V-encoded cysteine to the conserved J-encoded phenylalanine. In an earlier analysis of more than 550 of the donors, sequences lacking an unambiguous match to a single V gene segment were excluded. In an earlier analysis of roughly 500 of the donors, V segments were called functional above 56.7% productive rearrangements and were called segregating when the between-donor standard deviation exceeded 5%. A statistical classification framework was developed to diagnose cytomegalovirus status using the catalog of TCR beta chain sequences. In a later analysis, V and J genes were assigned by comparing TCR nucleotide sequences against IMGT/GENE-DB human TR gene sequences. A later analysis assigned CDR3 sequences and most-parsimonious VDJ recombination scenarios with the TCRdist pipeline. In a later analysis, each TCR beta chain was defined by its CDR3 amino acid sequence together with its V-gene family, and reads lacking a unique V-gene family were excluded. A later analysis removed over 500 highly shared, low-generation-probability nucleotide sequences to deal with suspected cross-contamination and a sequencing artifact. In a later analysis, a clonal expansion index was calculated for each public chain from normalized within-repertoire ranks of inferred template counts. In a later analysis, generation probabilities were computed using a VDJ recombination model fitted to out-of-frame rearrangements, and the results were checked against IGoR. In a later analysis, hypergeometric tests were used to score TCR-TCR, TCR-HLA and TCR-CMV co-occurrence, with a repertoire-size bias correction applied to TCR pairs. A later analysis estimated false discovery rates by permuting HLA or CMV assignments 20 times. In a later analysis, co-occurring TCRs were grouped using DBSCAN, and TCRdist sequence similarity was added for clustering within HLA-allele-positive subsets. Co-occurrence clustering excluded repertoires with fewer than 30,000 or more than 120,000 public chains, plus five with anomalous nucleotide sharing. This immuneACCESS table, as held by TCRdb, lists in-frame sequences with V and J called but not all clones. Of the missing ones, under half trace to an unresolved V gene in checked studies; the others have no known cause. D and trimming come from the DNA, and the V and J calls and clone size come from that table. Counted in this sample were around 20,000 clones; 84% of them appeared once. The ten largest account for roughly a fifth of the sample.

The V and J genes are TRBV6-6 and TRBJ2-1; 7 junctional bases match TRBD1. Source material: PBMCs. This clonotype originated in a human donor in good health. The CDR3 loop reads CASSRQGNSYNEQFF. The nucleotides read TGTGCCAGCAGCCGACAGGGAAACTCCTACAATGAGCAGTTCTTC.